Each of the 5 T cell receptor beta chains below was sequenced from the same sample in a study of CD8 T cells in ankylosing spondylitis. One entry per CDR3 protein results from TCRdb running MiXCR on the 5' RACE reads. Here the sample spans 200,000 to 250,000 distinct CDR3 sequences, roughly 10% being singletons. The sample taken for sequencing was blood, either unsorted or a sorted T cell fraction (not recorded which). These receptors originate from a male donor with ankylosing spondylitis or in good health (not recorded which).

This clonotype showed up just a few times. V is TRBV11-2 and J is TRBJ2-3; 7 bases agree with TRBD2. The CDR3 is 18 residues long. V dropped 5 bases and J dropped 5; count of bases not matched to a gene: 19. CDR1 is SGHAT, CDR2 FQNNGV, per germline. CDR3 DNA: TGTGCCAGCAGCCCGCAGGGAAGGACGGGGGGTGGAGGAGATACGCAGTATTTT. This encodes CASSPQGRTGGGGDTQYF.

In the case of this clonotype: A clone one base away is much larger, so this may be a read error. The V call is TRBV29-1, the J call TRBJ1-2; possible D gene TRBD1, 5 bases. Germline CDR1 reads SQVTM; CDR2 reads ANQGSEA. This CDR3 has 17 residues. This CDR3 is CSVEAPGGVALNYRYTF. CDR3 DNA: TGCAGCGTTGAAGCCCCGGGAGGGGTTGCCCTTAACTATCGCTACACCTTC. The variable domain in full, completed from reference TRBV29-1 and TRBJ1-2, reads SAVISQKPSRDICQRGTSLTIQCQVDSQVTMMFWYRQQPGQSLTLIATANQGSEATYESGFVIDKFPISRPNLTFSTLTVSNMSPEDSSIYLCSVEAPGGVALNYRYTFGSGTRLTVV.

This sequence joins TRBV5-1 and TRBJ2-7; possibly TRBD1 for D (7 bases). Trimming removed 4 bases from V and 6 bases from J, with 17 bases in between. This CDR3 has 14 amino acids. Germline loops: CDR1 SGHRS, CDR2 YFSETQ. The CDR3: CASSRGTVEGEQYF. DNA for the CDR3: TGCGCCAGCAGCCGCGGGACAGTCGAAGGCGAGCAGTACTTC.

This clonotype was observed a single time. The chain combines TRBV4-1 with TRBJ1-5, with TRBD1 matching over 7 bases. Germline loops: CDR1 MGHRA, CDR2 YSYEKL. The CDR3 covers 16 residues. V was pared by 4 bases and J by 7 bases, with 13 bases of the junction left unmatched. In DNA form, the CDR3 reads TGCGCCAGCAGCCTACGGGAACAGGGGCATCGGCAGCCCCAGCATTTT. As protein: CASSLREQGHRQPQHF.

In this sample, this clonotype turned up a few times. The V and J genes are TRBV3-1 and TRBJ1-1; 8 bases align to TRBD1. Trimming at V came to 6 bases and at J to 1 base, leaving 10 bases not matched to a gene. The germline CDR1 and CDR2 sequences are LGHDT and YNNKEL (reference sequence). CDR3 length: 16 amino acids. CDR3 loop: CASSPNGDRKNTEAFF. The CDR3 nucleotides are TGTGCCAGCAGTCCTAATGGGGACAGGAAGAACACTGAAGCTTTCTTT.